Following are 19 T cell receptor beta chains from one sample sequenced in a study of blood T cells in healthy people across ages. A second PCR of about 7 to 12 cycles used a sample-barcoded 5' primer and a J-beta primer mix. TCRdb re-called the 5' RACE reads with MiXCR, one entry per CDR3 protein. The repertoire holds 1.5 million or so distinct CDR3 sequences, with 40% to 50% as singletons. The sequencing sample was made of blood. All receptors derive from a woman aged 18 to 35 in good health.

The chain couples TRBV3-1 to TRBJ2-1, with D possibly TRBD2 on 6 matching bases. CDR1 is LGHDT, CDR2 YNNKEL, per germline (reference sequence). This CDR3 region has 15 residues. Trimming removed 0 bases from V and 6 bases from J, with 12 bases in between. The CDR3 here is CASSQEEGRGNEQFF. CDR3 DNA: TGTGCCAGCAGCCAAGAGGAGGGCCGTGGCAATGAGCAGTTCTTC.

This clonotype was detected a few times. V and J are TRBV7-9 and TRBJ2-3; D gene ambiguous. This CDR3 has 12 amino acids. V lost 8 bases, J lost 4 bases, and 10 bases lay in between. Germline V gene lookup returns CDR1 SEHNR and CDR2 FQNEAQ (reference sequence). The CDR3 DNA reads TGTGCCAGCGTGGGGTCCGCAGATACGCAGTATTTT. As protein: CASVGSADTQYF.

The chain links TRBV12-5 to TRBJ2-1; 15 bases agree with TRBD2. CDR3 size: 16 residues. With 3 bases clipped from V and 8 bases from J, the junction kept 5 bases outside the gene matches. CDR1 is LGHNT, CDR2 FRNRAP, per germline. For the CDR3, the DNA is TGTGCTAGTGGTTTAGGACTAGCGGGAGGGCCAGATGAGCAGTTCTTC. It is translated as CASGLGLAGGPDEQFF.

CDR3: CASSSDLGNSPLHF. The CDR3 DNA is TGTGCCAGCAGTTCGGACTTAGGGAATTCACCCCTCCACTTT. The gene calls are TRBV27 and TRBJ1-6; D is ambiguous. This CDR3 comprises 14 residues. V dropped 4 bases and J dropped 7 bases, with 11 bases sitting between them. CDR1 and CDR2 (germline): MNHEY, SMNVEV (reference sequence).

This rearrangement joins TRBV7-9 to TRBJ2-3; possible D gene TRBD2, 6 bases. Per the germline V gene, CDR1 is SEHNR and CDR2 is FQNEAQ (reference sequence). Trimming removed 1 base at V and 4 bases at J, with 9 bases between. CDR3 length: 14 residues. This chain's CDR3 is CASSLVGSADTQYF. The CDR3 region has the DNA TGTGCCAGCAGCTTAGTCGGGAGCGCAGATACGCAGTATTTT.

The chain combines TRBV7-2 with TRBJ2-1, with 9 bases lining up with TRBD2. The junction had 7 bases not matched to a gene; V was cut back by 4 bases and J by 9 bases. CDR1 is SGHTA and CDR2 is FQGNSA in the germline V gene. This CDR3 region has 14 residues. The CDR3 region has the DNA TGTGCCAGCAGCTCAATAGCGGGAGTAGGTGAGCAGTTCTTC. This codes for CASSSIAGVGEQFF.

The J gene is TRBJ1-5, the V gene TRBV20-1; 7 nucleotides align to TRBD1. The CDR3 spans 15 residues. Germline V gene data show CDR1 as DFQATT and CDR2 as SNEGSKA (reference sequence). The V and J ends lost 4 bases and 5 bases, in that order; junction bases with no gene match: 11. The CDR3 DNA sequence: TGCAGTGCTATCCAGGGGGGGACATTGGATCAGCCCCAGCATTTT. Protein sequence: CSAIQGGTLDQPQHF.

The rearrangement uses TRBV20-1 and TRBJ2-7, with unresolved D. The CDR3 is 14 amino acids. The V end lost 1 base, the J end lost 2 bases, and 12 bases lay between the germline ends. Germline CDR1 and CDR2: DFQATT and SNEGSKA (reference sequence). CDR3 sequence: CSARAPVAPYEQYF. The CDR3 nucleotides are TGCAGTGCTAGAGCCCCAGTAGCCCCCTACGAGCAGTACTTC.

The J gene is TRBJ1-5, the V gene TRBV27; D gene uncertain. The CDR3 sequence is 14 residues long. Between the trimmed V and J ends, which lost 0 bases and 7 bases, there was a span of 10 bases. The germline gives CDR1 MNHEY, CDR2 SMNVEV (reference sequence). CDR3: CASSLSTLGQPQHF. For the CDR3, the DNA is TGTGCCAGCAGTTTATCGACGCTGGGGCAGCCCCAGCATTTT.

This sequence joins TRBV20-1 and TRBJ2-1; 7 bases are a match to TRBD2. There are 13 residues in the CDR3. Germline-derived CDR1 and CDR2 are DFQATT and SNEGSKA (reference sequence). The ends lost 3 bases at V and 9 bases at J; junction bases unmatched: 8. The CDR3 nucleotides read TGCAGTGCTAGGCCCCCGGGGAGGGGTGAGCAGTTCTTC. Translation: CSARPPGRGEQFF.

This clonotype showed up just a few times. The chain uses TRBV20-1 and TRBJ2-3, with TRBD2 matching over 7 bases. CDR1 is DFQATT, CDR2 SNEGSKA, per germline (reference sequence). The CDR3 consists of 13 residues. The junction had 9 bases not matched to a gene; V was cut back by 8 bases and J by 4 bases. The CDR3 DNA sequence: TGCAGTATGTCGGTGGGACTACCAGATACGCAGTATTTT. This codes for CSMSVGLPDTQYF.

The CDR3 loop reads CASSLLIAGPSYNEQFF. CDR3 DNA: TGTGCCAGCAGCCTACTTATAGCGGGGCCTTCCTACAATGAGCAGTTCTTC. V usage is TRBV11-2 and J usage is TRBJ2-1; TRBD2 aligns across 8 bases. CDR1 is SGHAT and CDR2 is FQNNGV in the germline V gene. V lost 5 bases and J lost 1; bases outside the gene matches: 10. The CDR3 covers 17 residues. The full variable domain, rest sourced from reference TRBV11-2 and TRBJ2-1, is EAGVAQSPRYKIIEKRQSVAFWCNPISGHATLYWYQQILGQGPKLLIQFQNNGVVDDSQLPKDRFSAERLKGVDSTLKIQPAKLEDSAVYLCASSLLIAGPSYNEQFFGPGTRLTVL.

This clonotype turned up a few times. The chain carries TRBV15 and TRBJ2-1, with 9 positions matching TRBD2. Germline V CDR1 and CDR2: LNHNV, YYDKDF (reference sequence). This CDR3 is built from 15 residues. The V gene end was trimmed by 5 bases and the J gene end by 4 bases; junction bases not matched to a gene: 6. The DNA for the CDR3 is TGTGCCACCAGCTTCAGCGGGGGGCCTTACAATGAGCAGTTCTTC. Its protein product is CATSFSGGPYNEQFF.

This clonotype was detected a few times. V is TRBV4-2 and J is TRBJ2-1, with 12 positions matching TRBD2. The germline gives CDR1 LGHNA, CDR2 YNFKEQ. The CDR3 loop spans 17 amino acids. With V trimmed by 1 base and J by 7 bases, 8 bases remained unmatched. The CDR3 coding sequence is TGTGCCAGCAGCCAAGCGGGTCGGACTAGCGGGAAGAATGAGCAGTTCTTC. Translated: CASSQAGRTSGKNEQFF.

In its sample, this clonotype was seen once. The J gene is TRBJ2-4, the V gene TRBV7-2; D may be TRBD1 (5 bases). The J call could be wrong; TRBJ2-7 is a better fit for the DNA end. This CDR3 contains 14 residues. The V gene's germline CDR1 is SGHTA and CDR2 FQGNSA. The CDR3 nucleotides read TGTGCCAGCAGCCCGACGGCAAGGGGCTACGAGCAGTACTTC. Its translation: CASSPTARGYEQYF.

This chain connects TRBV11-2 to TRBJ2-7; 8 nucleotides match TRBD2. The J call may be wrong; the DNA end is better matched by TRBJ2-5. CDR3 length equals 15 residues. Germline V gene lookup returns CDR1 SGHAT and CDR2 FQNNGV. The DNA of the CDR3 is TGTGCCAGCAGCTTAGTTAGCGGGGCCCTTGAGACCCAGTACTTC. Its translation is CASSLVSGALETQYF.

The chain carries TRBV20-1 and TRBJ2-7; 7 bases align to TRBD1. The germline CDR1 and CDR2 sequences are DFQATT and SNEGSKA (reference sequence). This CDR3 region has 15 residues. Trimming took 3 bases from V and 6 from J; bases not matched to a gene: 14. DNA for the CDR3: TGCAGTGCTAGGGATTGGACAGAGGGGGCTCGCGAGCAGTACTTC. Translated, it gives CSARDWTEGAREQYF.

This chain uses TRBV28 with TRBJ1-1; maybe TRBD1 (6 bases). Germline values: CDR1 MDHEN, CDR2 SYDVKM. The V end lost 3 bases, the J end lost 5 bases, and 19 bases lay between the germline ends. The CDR3 length is 16 residues. The CDR3 region is CASSFVVGGAITEAFF. CDR3 nucleotide sequence: TGTGCCAGCAGTTTCGTTGTTGGGGGGGCTATAACTGAAGCTTTCTTT.

The chain employs TRBV2 and TRBJ1-1; D is uncertain. Germline-derived CDR1 and CDR2 are SNHLY and FYNNEI. The CDR3 has 13 amino acids. V lost 11 bases and J lost 0, with 13 bases in between. The CDR3: CACYRELNTEAFF. CDR3 DNA: TGTGCCTGCTACAGAGAGCTGAACACTGAAGCTTTCTTT. The entire variable domain, with the rest obtained from reference TRBV2 and TRBJ1-1, is as follows: EPEVTQTPSHQVTQMGQEVILRCVPISNHLYFYWYRQILGQKVEFLVSFYNNEISEKSEIFDDQFSVERPDGSNFTLKIRSTKLEDSAMYFCACYRELNTEAFFGQGTRLTVV.